Listed below are T cell receptor beta chains from one sample, sequenced in a study of identical twins. TCRdb processed the 5' RACE reads anew with MiXCR; each CDR3 protein has one entry. The profile covers about 530,000 distinct CDR3 sequences, with around 22% appearing a single time and approximately 0.52% taken by the ten largest. Separately, the same data were catalogued under a study of yellow fever vaccine responses in identical twins.

Sequencing used CD4+ T cells sorted from blood. These receptor sequences come from a woman under 30 in good health. Each CDR3 is given with its conserved first and last residue. D genes are given only for firm matches. The size field is filled for only some rows; it gives once, few, many or a size class.

j_call	d_call	clone_size	v_call	cdr3_aa	cdr3_nt
TRBJ2-7	TRBD2	.	TRBV12-3/TRBV12-4	CASRTGGTYEQYF	TGTGCCAGCAGAACGGGAGGCACCTACGAGCAGTACTTC
TRBJ2-1	.	few	TRBV3-1	CASSQEWVANEQFF	TGTGCCAGCAGCCAAGAATGGGTGGCAAATGAGCAGTTCTTC
TRBJ2-2	TRBD1	.	TRBV12-3/TRBV12-4	CASGQTGPGELFF	TGTGCCAGCGGGCAGACAGGGCCCGGGGAGCTGTTTTTT
TRBJ2-7	TRBD2	.	TRBV27	CASSLNPRGLAVEQYF	TGTGCCAGCAGTTTAAACCCCCGGGGACTAGCGGTTGAGCAGTACTTC
TRBJ2-6	TRBD1	few	TRBV18	CASSRGQTPSGANVLTF	TGTGCCAGCTCACGGGGACAGACTCCCTCTGGGGCCAACGTCCTGACTTTC
TRBJ2-3	TRBD2	few	TRBV20-1	CSARTSSDTQYF	TGCAGTGCAAGGACTAGCTCAGATACGCAGTATTTT
TRBJ2-1	.	.	TRBV2	CASSANAGAFGEQFF	TGTGCCAGCAGTGCTAATGCGGGTGCCTTCGGTGAGCAGTTCTTC
TRBJ1-6	.	.	TRBV5-5	CASSGMGESPLHF	TGTGCCAGCAGCGGCATGGGAGAATCACCCCTCCACTTT
TRBJ2-7	TRBD1	many	TRBV5-1	CASSLGQPPYEQYF	TGCGCCAGCAGCCTGGGACAGCCACCCTACGAGCAGTACTTC
TRBJ2-5	.	.	TRBV4-2	CASSVSGERQETQYF	TGTGCCAGCAGCGTATCGGGGGAGCGGCAAGAGACCCAGTACTTC
TRBJ2-5	TRBD2	.	TRBV10-1	CASSESKSAGGRETQYF	TGCGCCAGCAGTGAGTCAAAGTCAGCGGGGGGACGAGAGACCCAGTACTTC
TRBJ1-6	TRBD1	.	TRBV14	CASSSPGQRNSPLHF	TGTGCCAGCAGCTCGCCGGGACAGAGGAATTCACCCCTCCACTTT
TRBJ2-1	TRBD2	.	TRBV18	CASLGLAGEQFF	TGTGCCAGTCTAGGACTAGCGGGGGAGCAGTTCTTC
TRBJ1-4	TRBD1	few	TRBV20-1	CSAPDRGSTNEKLFF	TGCAGTGCTCCGGACAGGGGGTCAACTAATGAAAAACTGTTTTTT
TRBJ2-5	TRBD2	.	TRBV29-1	CSVELAGGWETQYF	TGCAGCGTAGAACTAGCGGGAGGGTGGGAGACCCAGTACTTC
TRBJ1-1	TRBD1	.	TRBV4-1	CASSSPGQLMNTEAFF	TGCGCCAGCAGCTCACCGGGACAGCTGATGAACACTGAAGCTTTCTTT
TRBJ1-2	.	.	TRBV12-3/TRBV12-4	CASSPISNYGYTF	TGTGCCAGCAGCCCGATTAGCAACTATGGCTACACCTTC
TRBJ2-5	.	few	TRBV11-3	CASSLGAGSTQYF	TGTGCCAGCAGCTTAGGAGCAGGGAGCACCCAGTACTTC
TRBJ2-1	.	.	TRBV28	CASLERPRLSYNEQFF	TGTGCCAGCCTCGAGCGACCTCGCCTCTCCTACAATGAGCAGTTCTTC
TRBJ2-5	TRBD1	.	TRBV29-1	CSVGDRGETQYF	TGCAGCGTTGGGGACAGGGGGGAGACCCAGTACTTC
TRBJ2-1	TRBD2	.	TRBV5-6	CASSLDGGAILVQFF	TGTGCCAGCAGCTTGGACGGGGGGGCGATTCTTGTGCAGTTCTTC
TRBJ2-6	.	.	TRBV14	CASSPPWGGSGANVLTF	TGTGCCAGCAGCCCCCCATGGGGTGGCTCTGGGGCCAACGTCCTGACTTTC
TRBJ2-3	TRBD1	few	TRBV6-1	CAGRDRGSDTQYF	TGTGCCGGCCGGGACAGGGGCTCAGATACGCAGTATTTT
TRBJ2-1	TRBD1	few	TRBV19	CASSMLTGGYNEQFF	TGTGCCAGTAGTATGCTGACAGGGGGATACAATGAGCAGTTCTTC
TRBJ2-7	.	few	TRBV27	CASTPGYSSYEQYF	TGTGCCAGCACCCCGGGATACAGCTCCTACGAGCAGTACTTC
TRBJ2-3	.	.	TRBV7-6	CASSLRPTGDTQYF	TGTGCCAGCAGCTTAAGGCCCACCGGGGATACGCAGTATTTT
TRBJ2-3	.	few	TRBV3-1	CASSQGRSGLADTQYF	TGTGCCAGCAGCCAAGGTCGAAGTGGCCTGGCAGATACGCAGTATTTT
TRBJ2-7	TRBD1	.	TRBV11-3	CASSLVPDRGYEQYF	TGTGCCAGCAGCCTCGTACCGGACAGGGGTTACGAGCAGTACTTC
TRBJ2-7	.	.	TRBV9	CASSEGLNYEQYF	TGTGCCAGCAGCGAGGGACTTAACTACGAGCAGTACTTC
TRBJ1-1	TRBD1	.	TRBV12-3/TRBV12-4	CASSPTGTVNTEAFF	TGTGCCAGCAGTCCTACCGGGACAGTCAACACTGAAGCTTTCTTT
TRBJ1-6	TRBD1	.	TRBV2	CASRADTGVNSPLHF	TGTGCCAGCAGGGCCGACACAGGGGTTAATTCACCCCTCCACTTT
TRBJ2-7	TRBD2	.	TRBV7-3	CASSLLAGLDEQYF	TGTGCCAGCAGCTTACTAGCGGGGCTCGACGAGCAGTACTTC
TRBJ2-1	.	.	TRBV24-1	CATSDFTRRSGGYNEQFF	TGTGCCACCAGTGATTTCACTAGACGTAGCGGAGGATACAATGAGCAGTTCTTC
TRBJ2-1	.	.	TRBV20-1	CSARDPGMVQANEQFF	TGCAGTGCTAGAGATCCGGGGATGGTTCAGGCCAATGAGCAGTTCTTC
TRBJ2-5	.	few	TRBV6-6	CASRDSLETQYF	TGTGCCAGCAGAGACAGTTTAGAGACCCAGTACTTC
TRBJ2-3	.	.	TRBV6-1	CASSEEVWQRTDTQYF	TGTGCCAGCAGTGAAGAGGTTTGGCAGCGCACAGATACGCAGTATTTT
TRBJ2-7	TRBD2	.	TRBV4-2	CASSQEDIAGGYEQYF	TGTGCCAGCAGCCAAGAAGATATAGCGGGAGGTTATGAGCAGTACTTC
TRBJ1-5	TRBD1	.	TRBV12-3/TRBV12-4	CASSATGGSNQPQHF	TGTGCCAGCAGTGCGACAGGGGGGAGCAATCAGCCCCAGCATTTT
TRBJ2-2	.	.	TRBV3-1	CASSQEGRKELFF	TGTGCCAGCAGCCAAGAGGGCCGCAAGGAGCTGTTTTTT
TRBJ2-3	.	few	TRBV29-1	CSVHQRLTGSQYF	TGCAGCGTCCACCAAAGGTTGACCGGATCGCAGTATTTT
TRBJ2-1	.	.	TRBV2	CASKVGLAQGDEQFF	TGTGCCAGCAAGGTTGGGCTAGCACAAGGAGATGAGCAGTTCTTC
TRBJ1-4	.	.	TRBV7-9	CASSLGGYTTTNEKLFF	TGTGCCAGCAGCTTAGGGGGCTACACCACAACTAATGAAAAACTGTTTTTT
TRBJ1-6	.	few	TRBV5-1	CASSPRLGGTDSPLHF	TGCGCCAGCAGCCCACGCCTGGGGGGAACCGATTCACCCCTCCACTTT
TRBJ2-3	TRBD1	few	TRBV12-5	CASGLAPRAGGQSDTQYF	TGTGCTAGTGGTTTGGCCCCCCGGGCAGGGGGCCAATCAGATACGCAGTATTTT
TRBJ2-1	TRBD2	few	TRBV5-1	CASSLGLAGGINEQFF	TGCGCCAGCAGCTTGGGTCTAGCGGGAGGTATTAATGAGCAGTTCTTC
TRBJ2-1	TRBD2	few	TRBV12-3/TRBV12-4	CASSPDSGTYNEQFF	TGTGCCAGCAGTCCTGACAGCGGGACCTACAATGAGCAGTTCTTC
TRBJ2-7	TRBD1	.	TRBV28	CASTRDRVSYEQYF	TGTGCCAGCACCAGAGACAGGGTCTCCTACGAGCAGTACTTC
TRBJ2-1	TRBD2	few	TRBV5-8	CASSEASGGRVREQFF	TGTGCCAGCAGCGAGGCGTCCGGCGGGAGGGTCCGGGAGCAGTTCTTC
TRBJ2-7	.	.	TRBV11-3	CASSFGGGPYEQYF	TGTGCCAGCAGCTTTGGAGGGGGCCCCTACGAGCAGTACTTC
TRBJ1-6	.	few	TRBV6-1	CASTRSYNSPLHF	TGTGCCAGCACCAGATCCTATAATTCACCCCTCCACTTT
TRBJ2-5	TRBD2	.	TRBV6-1	CASRPGLAETQYF	TGTGCCAGCAGGCCGGGACTAGCAGAGACCCAGTACTTC
TRBJ2-3	.	once	TRBV7-2	CASSKGLGSGTQYF	TGTGCCAGCAGCAAGGGACTCGGAAGTGGTACGCAGTATTTT
TRBJ2-1	TRBD2	few	TRBV4-1	CASSQAPGGRGYNEQFF	TGCGCCAGCAGCCAAGCGCCGGGGGGGAGGGGCTACAATGAGCAGTTCTTC